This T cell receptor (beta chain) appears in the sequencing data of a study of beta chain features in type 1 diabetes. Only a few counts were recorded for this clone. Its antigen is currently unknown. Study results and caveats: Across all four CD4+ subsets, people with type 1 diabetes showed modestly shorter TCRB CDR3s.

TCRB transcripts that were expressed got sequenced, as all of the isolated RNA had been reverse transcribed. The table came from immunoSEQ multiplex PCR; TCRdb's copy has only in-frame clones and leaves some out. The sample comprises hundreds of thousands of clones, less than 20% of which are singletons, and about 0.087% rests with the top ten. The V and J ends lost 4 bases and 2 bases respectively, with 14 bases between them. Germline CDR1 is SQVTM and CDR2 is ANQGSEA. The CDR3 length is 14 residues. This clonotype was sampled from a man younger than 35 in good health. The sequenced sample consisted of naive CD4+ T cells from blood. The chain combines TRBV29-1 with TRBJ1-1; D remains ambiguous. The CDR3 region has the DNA TGCAGCGTTGTTCCTTTAGGCCGCAACACTGAAGCTTTCTTT. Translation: CSVVPLGRNTEAFF.